This TCR beta chain was recovered during a study of shared clonotypes between healthy human individuals. Sequenced by immunoSEQ multiplex PCR; TCRdb stores in-frame clones only, minus some. The repertoire includes 600,000 to 750,000 clones, around 70% of them detected once, and under 2% sits in the top ten. Study findings and constraints: Relative to their counterparts shared across all four donors, non-shared clonotypes exhibited diminished generation probabilities. A few donors showed sharing of around 5% of naive CD4 clonotypes.

A note on this clone: The antigen is unknown.

What was sequenced was memory CD4+ T cells sorted from blood. Subset: CD45RA-negative fraction. The clonotype originates from a woman under 40 in good health.

This CDR3 reads CASSPSWLNTEAFF. The CDR3 nucleotides are TGTGCCAGCAGCCCTAGTTGGCTGAACACTGAAGCTTTCTTT. J is TRBJ1-1 and V is TRBV7-9; D ambiguous. Germline V gene data show CDR1 as SEHNR and CDR2 as FQNEAQ (reference sequence). The CDR3 is 14 amino acids. Trimming took off 5 bases at V and 0 bases at J, with 10 bases between the two ends.